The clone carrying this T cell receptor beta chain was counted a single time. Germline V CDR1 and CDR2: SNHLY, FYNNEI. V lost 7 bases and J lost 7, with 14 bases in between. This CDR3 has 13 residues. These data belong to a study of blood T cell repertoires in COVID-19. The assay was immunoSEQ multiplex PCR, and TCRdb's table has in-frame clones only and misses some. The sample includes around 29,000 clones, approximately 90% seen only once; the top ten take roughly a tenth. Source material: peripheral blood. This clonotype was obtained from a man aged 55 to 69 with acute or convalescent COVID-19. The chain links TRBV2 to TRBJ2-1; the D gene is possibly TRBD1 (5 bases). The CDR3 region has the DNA TGTGCCAGCAACGGTCAGGGAAGGAATGAGCAGTTCTTC. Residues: CASNGQGRNEQFF. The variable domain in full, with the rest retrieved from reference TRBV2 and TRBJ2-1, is EPEVTQTPSHQVTQMGQEVILRCVPISNHLYFYWYRQILGQKVEFLVSFYNNEISEKSEIFDDQFSVERPDGSNFTLKIRSTKLEDSAMYFCASNGQGRNEQFFGPGTRLTVL.